The source of this TCR beta chain is a study of cytomegalovirus exposure and HLA in healthy donors. Study results and limitations: Trimming of TCR beta V- and J-genes showed a link, identified in a later analysis, to a missense DCLRE1C variant. About 87% or about 30% of the time was how often most TCR beta V segments were productive, according to an earlier analysis. The likely origin of a cluster of highly shared sequence variants was a sequencing artifact. Later analysis suggested most CMV-associated TCR beta chains were HLA-restricted.

This CDR3 is 13 amino acids long. CDR1 is SSHAT, CDR2 FNYEAQ, per germline (reference sequence). Trimming shortened V by 3 bases and J by 5 bases, and 7 bases separated the two germline ends. For this clone: Its specificity is not known.

PCR was performed using 60 Vbeta and 13 Jbeta primers. Clones were read by immunoSEQ multiplex PCR, and TCRdb kept only the in-frame ones, dropping some. The sample carries roughly 86,000 clones, under 85% recorded once. This receptor was obtained from a man aged 45-65 years in good health and CMV-seropositive. The chain has TRBV7-7 and TRBJ2-2, with D possibly TRBD2 on 5 matching bases. Sequenced sample: PBMCs. CDR3 nucleotide sequence: TGTGCCAGCAGCTTCGGGGTAACCGGGGAGCTGTTTTTT. Translated: CASSFGVTGELFF.